Presented here are 31 T cell receptor beta chains from one specimen sequenced in a study of tumor and adjacent non-tumor tissue in lung cancer. RNA was extracted from bulk tissue without any cell sorting. More than 3 cm separated this lung sample from the edge of the tumor. A modified ARM-PCR protocol with three rounds of nested PCR amplified TCRbeta. Using its own MiXCR run on the multiplex PCR reads, TCRdb lists one record per CDR3 protein. Of 98,000 or so distinct CDR3 sequences in the sample, around three quarters were seen once. What was sequenced was distant non-tumor lung tissue. These receptors were collected from a man in his 60s with small cell lung cancer.

To note about this clonotype: The germline gene is not matched at one end of the junction; a read error may be the cause. The V gene is TRBV4-2, the J gene TRBJ2-5; the D gene could be TRBD1 or TRBD2 (5 bases each). Germline V CDR1 and CDR2: LGHNA, YNFKEQ. The CDR3 has 16 amino acids. The CDR3 DNA follows: TGTGCCAGAAGCCAAGAGGGCGCAGGGTACCAAGAGACCCAGTACTTC. Its protein product is CARSQEGAGYQETQYF.

In this sample, this clonotype turned up once. One end of the junction fails to match germline, which may point to a read error. The V call is TRBV12-3 or TRBV12-4, the J call TRBJ2-1, with D possibly TRBD2 on 5 matching bases. The CDR3 is made up of 15 amino acids. The CDR3 region is CASSYGLGVYSEQFF. CDR3 in DNA: TGTGCCAGCAGTTATGGACTGGGAGTATACAGTGAGCAGTTCTTC.

This clonotype is a singleton in its sample. The junction does not match germline at one end; this may be a read error. This chain uses TRBV6-2 or TRBV6-3 with TRBJ2-6, with 8 nucleotides matching TRBD1. CDR3 length equals 17 residues. Germline-derived CDR1 and CDR2 are MNHEY and SVGEGT. The CDR3 DNA reads TGTGCCAGCAGTGACAGGGGACGCGGTCCTGGGGCCAACATCCTGACTTTC. Its protein is CASSDRGRGPGANILTF.

About this clonotype itself: A much more abundant neighbour one base away suggests this may be a read error. The chain employs TRBV12-3 or TRBV12-4 and TRBJ1-6, with a possible D match to TRBD1 (5 bases). This CDR3 is 15 amino acids long. CDR3 in DNA: TGTGCCATCAGTTTAGCATTGGACACTCGGTCACCCCTCCACTTT. Protein product: CAISLALDTRSPLHF.

This chain connects TRBV20-1 to TRBJ1-1; D gene uncertain. V was clipped by 6 bases and J by 3 bases, with 14 bases between them. The CDR3 is made up of 13 amino acids. Germline-derived CDR1 and CDR2 are DFQATT and SNEGSKA (reference sequence). The CDR3 DNA is TGCAGTGCCGGGCAGCGGGTTGACACTGAAGCTTTCTTT. This sequence encodes CSAGQRVDTEAFF.

To note about this clonotype: A junction boundary mismatches the germline segment, possibly from a read error. The rearrangement links TRBV5-4 to TRBJ2-7, with D perhaps TRBD1 (6 bases). The CDR3 extends over 14 amino acids. Germline V lookup: CDR1 SGHNT, CDR2 YYREEE (reference sequence). The CDR3 protein is CAISLNLQGYEQYF. As DNA, the CDR3 is TGTGCCATCAGCTTGAATCTACAGGGCTACGAGCAGTACTTC.

Regarding this clonotype: An end of the junction differs from the germline gene, which may be a read error. The chain uses TRBV12-3 or TRBV12-4 and TRBJ1-5; D is uncertain. CDR3 length: 13 amino acids. CDR3 region: CASSLAAGQPQQF. CDR3 DNA sequence: TGTGCCAGCAGTTTGGCAGCTGGCCAGCCCCAGCAATTT.

Comments on this clonotype: The conserved final phenylalanine or tryptophan is absent from the CDR3, which likely points to a read error. The rearrangement links TRBV6-5 to TRBJ2-5; 11 bases are shared with TRBD2. CDR1 and CDR2 (germline): MNHEY, SVGAGI. This CDR3 is 18 amino acids long. The CDR3 bases are TGTGCCAGCGGTTACTCTGAACTAGCGGGAGTGGGGGGAGAGACCCAGTACCTC. Its protein is CASGYSELAGVGGETQYL.

This chain links TRBV4-1 with TRBJ1-4; 9 bases are a match to TRBD1. J lost 8 bases, V lost 4 bases, and 14 bases had no gene match. Per the germline V gene, CDR1 is MGHRA and CDR2 is YSYEKL. CDR3 length equals 17 residues. The CDR3 is CASSRFWTGASKEKLFF. Written as DNA, the CDR3 is TGCGCCAGCAGCCGGTTTTGGACAGGGGCATCAAAAGAAAAACTGTTTTTT.

As for this clonotype: Lacking the conserved final phenylalanine or tryptophan, this CDR3 likely reflects a read error. The chain recombines TRBV7-8 with TRBJ1-2; 7 positions match TRBD1. The CDR3 has 15 residues. Trimming at V came to 5 bases and at J to 2 bases, leaving 8 bases not matched to a gene. Germline CDR1 is SGHVS and CDR2 is FQNEAQ. CDR3 protein: CASSPGTDFNYGYTL. CDR3 DNA sequence: TGTGCCAGCAGCCCTGGGACAGACTTCAACTATGGCTACACCTTA.

The rearrangement joins TRBV20-1 to TRBJ2-1, with 8 nucleotides matching TRBD2. With V trimmed by 6 bases and J by 0 bases, 10 bases remained unmatched. The germline CDR1 and CDR2 sequences are DFQATT and SNEGSKA (reference sequence). The CDR3 totals 16 residues. CDR3: CSARSSSGVSYNEQFF. The CDR3 nucleotides read TGCAGTGCGAGAAGTAGTAGCGGGGTCTCCTACAATGAGCAGTTCTTC.

A word on this clonotype: This may arise from a read error, as a much more abundant clone is one base away. The chain recombines TRBV20-1 with TRBJ2-1, with D possibly being TRBD1 (6 bases). Looked up from germline, CDR1 is DFQATT and CDR2 is SNEGSKA (reference sequence). The CDR3 is 13 amino acids. CDR3 in amino acids: CSAILTGMDDQFF. Here the CDR3 DNA reads TGCAGTGCTATATTAACAGGGATGGATGATCAGTTCTTC.

This clonotype has a count of ten or more. The rearrangement joins TRBV4-1 to TRBJ1-4; the match to TRBD1 covers 9 bases. The V gene end was trimmed by 4 bases and the J gene end by 5 bases; junction bases not matched to a gene: 11. This CDR3 has 17 residues. CDR1 is MGHRA and CDR2 is YSYEKL in the germline V gene. The CDR3 nucleotides are TGCGCCAGCAGCCGGCTTTGGACAGGGGCATCAAATGAAAAACTGTTTTTT. Encoded protein: CASSRLWTGASNEKLFF.

In regard to this clonotype: With a much larger clone just one base away, this may be a read error. The J gene is TRBJ2-2, the V gene TRBV12-3 or TRBV12-4; TRBD2 matches at 16 bases. V lost 3 bases and J lost 6; bases outside the gene matches: 1. The CDR3 extends over 16 amino acids. CDR3 sequence reads: CASSLGTSGRAGELFF. In nucleotides, the CDR3 is TGTGCCAGCAGTTTGGGGACTAGCGGGAGGGCCGGGGAGCTGTTTTTT.

In regard to this clonotype: This may come from a read error, since a much larger clone is one base off. This chain joins TRBV30 and TRBJ1-2, with a weak D call TRBD1 (5 bases). CDR1 is GTSNPN, CDR2 SVGIG, per germline (reference sequence). This CDR3 spans 13 amino acids. Between the trimmed V and J ends, which lost 8 bases and 8 bases, there was a span of 21 bases. The CDR3 DNA is TGTGCCCGGATCGGGGCTCCGAGAAGGGGCTACACCTTC. It is translated as CARIGAPRRGYTF. Drawing the rest from reference TRBV30 and TRBJ1-2, the complete variable domain is SQTIHQWPATLVQPVGSPLSLECTVEGTSNPNLYWYRQAAGRGLQLLFYSVGIGQISSEVPQNLSASRPQDRQFILSSKKLLLSDSGFYLCARIGAPRRGYTFGSGTRLTVV.

The rearrangement links TRBV12-3 or TRBV12-4 to TRBJ1-1; D unresolved. This CDR3 contains 12 residues. V lost 7 bases, J lost 5 bases, and 11 bases lay in between. CDR3 nucleotides: TGTGCCAGCAACCTGGACGCGACTGAAGCTTTCTTT. This codes for CASNLDATEAFF.

This rearrangement joins TRBV6-5 to TRBJ2-7; 10 bases map to TRBD2. From germline, CDR1 is MNHEY and CDR2 SVGAGI. This CDR3 is 15 amino acids long. The CDR3 here is CVSSYRPSGSDEQYF. The CDR3 nucleotides are TGTGTCAGTAGTTATAGGCCTAGCGGGAGCGACGAGCAGTACTTC.

With respect to this clonotype: Given the absence of the conserved phenylalanine or tryptophan at the CDR3 end, a read error is likely. The rearrangement links TRBV6-2 or TRBV6-3 to TRBJ2-7; TRBD2 aligns across 9 bases. Looked up from germline, CDR1 is MNHEY and CDR2 is SVGEGT. The CDR3 extends over 14 amino acids. The CDR3 nucleotides read TGTGCGAGCAGGATAGCGGGAGCCCCTATGGAGCAGTACTGC. It yields the protein CASRIAGAPMEQYC.

With respect to this clonotype: At one end, the junction sequence differs from germline, possibly due to a read error. The chain combines TRBV11-2 with TRBJ2-1; 10 bases align to TRBD1. Germline-derived CDR1 and CDR2 are SGHAT and FQNNGV. There are 19 residues in the CDR3. CDR3 nucleotides: TGTGCCAGCAGCTTAGAGGGGTTTGCGACAGGGGGCTTTATGGCTGAACAGTTTTTC. Amino acid sequence: CASSLEGFATGGFMAEQFF.

In its sample, this clonotype was seen many times. The chain carries TRBV20-1 and TRBJ2-3; D not certain. Per the germline V gene, CDR1 is DFQATT and CDR2 is SNEGSKA (reference sequence). Trimming took 5 bases from V and 6 from J, leaving 9 bases between them. This CDR3 is 11 amino acids long. DNA for the CDR3: TGCAGTGCTGCCCCCCTCGATACGCAGTATTTT. Protein sequence: CSAAPLDTQYF.

The chain uses TRBV10-3 and TRBJ2-7; tentative D call: TRBD1 (5 bases). The CDR3 length is 12 residues. Trimming shortened V by 7 bases and J by 7 bases, and 14 bases separated the two germline ends. Per germline, CDR1 ENHRY and CDR2 SYGVKD. CDR3 residues: CAINDSNREQYF. DNA of the CDR3: TGTGCCATCAATGACTCCAACAGGGAGCAGTACTTC.

V gene TRBV6-5 combines with J gene TRBJ2-1, with 9 bases fitting TRBD2. V shed 7 bases and J 9 bases; nucleotides not matched to a gene: 19. Germline assignment: CDR1 MNHEY and CDR2 SVGAGI. The CDR3 loop spans 17 amino acids. The CDR3 sequence is CASMLTGTSFLVSEQFF. Written as DNA, the CDR3 is TGTGCCAGCATGCTAACCGGGACTAGCTTTCTGGTCAGTGAGCAGTTCTTC.

On this clonotype itself: This CDR3 is missing its conserved last phenylalanine or tryptophan, likely due to a read error. The V and J genes are TRBV11-1 and TRBJ2-1; D not certain. Germline V gene data show CDR1 as SGHAT and CDR2 as FQDESV (reference sequence). The CDR3 consists of 18 residues. As DNA, the CDR3 is TGTGCCAGCAGCTTAGCGGCCAGCGTGAGCCAATATTACAATAAGCAGTTCTTG. This codes for CASSLAASVSQYYNKQFL.

Turning to this clonotype: Sequence at one end of the junction differs from germline and may be a read error. The rearrangement joins TRBV29-1 to TRBJ2-7; D possibly corresponds to TRBD1 (6 bases). Per germline, CDR1 SQVTM and CDR2 ANQGSEA. The CDR3 consists of 13 residues. The CDR3 here is CSVVTGPGIEQYF. Here the CDR3 DNA reads TGTAGCGTTGTGACAGGACCGGGAATCGAGCAGTACTTC.

In regard to this clonotype: Germline and junction disagree at one end, which may indicate a read error. The gene calls are TRBV4-2 and TRBJ2-2; D perhaps matches TRBD2 (5 bases). Looked up from germline, CDR1 is LGHNA and CDR2 is YNFKEQ. This CDR3 contains 16 residues. The CDR3 region is CAISQDLRSNTGKLFF. CDR3 sequence (DNA): TGTGCCATCAGCCAAGATCTGAGGTCCAACACCGGGAAGCTCTTTTTT.

The rearrangement links TRBV29-1 to TRBJ2-2; 9 bases line up with TRBD2. V dropped 3 bases and J dropped 15; count of bases not matched to a gene: 17. The CDR3 runs 15 residues. The germline CDR1 and CDR2 sequences are SQVTM and ANQGSEA. The CDR3 bases are TGCAGCGTTGATATGGCGGGAGGGTGGACCGGTGAGTTGTTTTTT. Translating it yields CSVDMAGGWTGELFF.

On this clonotype: The conserved phenylalanine or tryptophan is not found at the CDR3 terminus, so this likely reflects a read error. The chain carries TRBV6-5 and TRBJ2-1, with D uncertain. CDR1 MNHEY and CDR2 SVGAGI come from the germline V gene. The CDR3 spans 11 residues. The V and J ends lost 10 bases and 8 bases respectively, with 12 bases between them. CDR3 in DNA: TGTGCCAACAGAAACCGGCATGAGCAGTTCTTA. This gives the protein CANRNRHEQFL.

On this clonotype: The junction departs from germline at one end; a sequencing error may be responsible. Here the CDR3 reads CACSDSGLTVYEQYF. The DNA of the CDR3 is TGTGCCTGCAGTGATTCGGGCCTCACCGTCTACGAGCAGTACTTC. This chain links TRBV6-1 with TRBJ2-7, with no clear D. CDR1 MNHNS and CDR2 SASEGT come from the germline V gene. The CDR3 contains 15 residues.

Comments on this clonotype: At one boundary the junction diverges from the germline segment, which might be a read error. V gene TRBV29-1 combines with J gene TRBJ2-7; D is undetermined. Germline-derived CDR1 and CDR2 are SQVTM and ANQGSEA. This CDR3 has 11 residues. CDR3 loop: CSGRNSYEQYF. The CDR3 DNA reads TGCAGCGGCCGGAACTCCTACGAACAGTACTTC.

The chain is built from TRBV12-3 or TRBV12-4 and TRBJ2-1; 9 bases are a match to TRBD2. Germline trimming cut 7 bases from V and 7 bases from J; bases unmatched to any gene: 20. CDR3 size: 18 residues. CDR3 nucleotide sequence: TGTGCCAGCAATCATCTAGCGGGAAGAGCCAGGGGCGAAAATGAGCAGTTCTTC. As protein: CASNHLAGRARGENEQFF.

On this clonotype itself: Because the CDR3 is missing its conserved closing phenylalanine or tryptophan, this is likely a read error. This chain joins TRBV4-1 and TRBJ2-1; 10 bases fit TRBD2. Germline V gives CDR1 MGHRA, CDR2 YSYEKL. This CDR3 has 17 residues. Written as DNA, the CDR3 is TGCGCCAGTAGCCAACCAGTAGCGGGGGGATCTTACAATGAGCAGTTCTTA. Protein: CASSQPVAGGSYNEQFL.